The sequence of this T cell receptor beta chain was determined in a study of early T cells in non-severe SARS-CoV-2 infection (dated by TCRdb to 2020 to 2022). About the study as a whole: Because TCR sequencing relied on bulk RNA taken from unsorted whole blood, pairing of alpha and beta chains was not possible. The study at large found these results: Matching against VDJdb was skewed toward anti-spike CD8 responses, likely underestimated virus-specific expansions, and missed private and CD4 specificities.

This clonotype was seen many times. Its antigen target is currently unknown. Because the CDR3's place on the DNA is in doubt, the DNA is left out and the CDR3 is given as listed by TCRdb. Libraries were built with 5' RACE. Sequencing was carried out with a NextSeq 500. The TCR library protocol attached unique molecular identifiers to individual cDNA molecules to correct for sequencing error and PCR bias. TCR alpha and beta chains were both sequenced, and the abundances of alpha and beta sequences in each sample were closely correlated with each other. Per the authors' processing: Decombinator V4 was used to annotate the V gene, J gene and CDR3 of the TCR sequences. Expanded TCRs were defined as changing significantly between any two time points under a Poisson model with p below 0.0001. TCR abundances were normalised to the total number of TCRs sequenced per sample and expressed as counts per million. MAIT TCRs were defined by TRAV1-2 paired with TRAJ12, TRAJ20 or TRAJ33, and iNKT TCRs by TRAV10 paired with TRAJ18. VDJdb, accessed 1 November 2021, was searched for CMV, EBV and SARS-CoV-2 annotated TCRs, excluding TCRs annotated for multiple antigens. TCRdb reprocessing: public reads trimmed at Q25 with fastp, clones called with MiXCR, in-frame beta chains kept. Every distinct CDR3 protein forms one entry, paired with its most common genes and DNA. The V and J calls were not made by the authors but by TCRdb's processing. Counted in this sample were about 70,000 distinct CDR3 sequences; 10% of them appeared once. The top ten clonotypes cover around 16% of the sample.

The CDR3 spans 22 residues, from the cysteine through the phenylalanine. CDR1 SGHNT and CDR2 YENEEA are derived from the germline V gene. Set within a cohort of healthcare workers in London, UK, this nested case-control study involved weekly PCR testing of nasopharyngeal swabs along with blood sampling. Healthcare workers were recruited during the week of the UK lockdown, between 23 and 31 March 2020, and followed weekly for up to about 15 weeks. The receptor chain draws on TRBV11-3 and TRBJ2-1; TRBD1 reflects the table's D call only, with no check against the DNA. This sequence originates from an adult who was a healthcare worker with PCR-confirmed SARS-CoV-2 infection or an uninfected control (not recorded which). The sample in question was whole blood, obtained at baseline. The CDR3 corresponds to CASSLLCSGVGSGTEKYNEQSF.